The entry below describes one T cell receptor beta chain. Libraries of TRB cDNA were made by 5' RACE and carried UMIs. TCRdb reprocessed the 5' RACE reads and keeps a single row for each CDR3 protein, giving no DNA. The sample has some 130,000 distinct CDR3 sequences; the top ten hold roughly 0.29%. The data stem from a study of CXCR3-negative and CXCR3-positive naive CD8 T cells. Across the study: Sequencing brought in roughly 150 million TRB reads altogether, and each library got about 1.5 +/- 0.3 million.

Germline lookup yields CDR1 MNHEY and CDR2 SMNVEV (reference sequence). The length of the CDR3 is 14 residues. What was sequenced was naive CXCR3- CD8+ T cells from blood. Sample subset: CD45RO-CCR7+CD27+CD95- naive CD8+ T cells lacking CXCR3 (TNR3-). This receptor was taken from a human donor in good health. Some clones in this sample may be carry-over from other donors' samples. The chain couples TRBV27 to TRBJ2-3; TCRdb proposes TRBD2, but this gene call is untestable without DNA. The CDR3 reads CASSHPREVDTQYF.